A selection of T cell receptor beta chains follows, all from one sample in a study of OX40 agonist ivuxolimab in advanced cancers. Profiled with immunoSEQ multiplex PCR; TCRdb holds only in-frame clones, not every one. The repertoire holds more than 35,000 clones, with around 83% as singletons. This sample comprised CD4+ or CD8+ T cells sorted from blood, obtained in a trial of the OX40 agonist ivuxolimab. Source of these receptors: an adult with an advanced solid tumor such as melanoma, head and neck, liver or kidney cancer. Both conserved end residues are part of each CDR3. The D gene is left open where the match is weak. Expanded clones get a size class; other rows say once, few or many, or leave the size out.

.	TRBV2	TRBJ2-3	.	CASREPGHSTDTQYF	TGTGCCAGCAGGGAACCGGGACACAGCACAGATACGCAGTATTTT
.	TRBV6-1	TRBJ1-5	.	CASKGNVNQPQHF	TGTGCCAGCAAGGGCAATGTCAACCAGCCCCAGCATTTT
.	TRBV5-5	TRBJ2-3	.	CASSFLDKGTDTQYF	TGTGCCAGCAGCTTTCTTGACAAGGGCACAGATACGCAGTATTTT
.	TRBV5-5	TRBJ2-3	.	CASSPGPTDTQYF	TGTGCCAGCAGCCCGGGCCCAACAGATACGCAGTATTTT
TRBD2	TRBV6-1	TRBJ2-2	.	CASSEEKGGSVGELFF	TGTGCCAGCAGTGAAGAAAAAGGCGGGAGTGTGGGGGAGCTGTTTTTT
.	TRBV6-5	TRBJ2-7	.	CASRNVQGYEQYF	TGTGCCAGCAGAAACGTACAGGGCTACGAGCAGTACTTC
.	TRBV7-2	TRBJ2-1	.	CASSMAVGYNEQFF	TGTGCCAGCAGCATGGCGGTGGGTTACAATGAGCAGTTCTTC
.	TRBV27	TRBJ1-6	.	CASSLGGDSPLHF	TGTGCCAGCAGTTTAGGGGGCGATTCACCCCTCCACTTT
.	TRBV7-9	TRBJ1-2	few	CASSPDGHYGYTF	TGTGCCAGCAGCCCGGACGGCCACTATGGCTACACCTTC
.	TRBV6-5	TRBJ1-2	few	CASRGRGPYGYTF	TGTGCCAGCAGGGGGCGGGGTCCCTATGGCTACACCTTC
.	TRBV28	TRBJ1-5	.	CASWKRGGENQPQHF	TGTGCCAGCTGGAAGAGGGGGGGGGAAAATCAGCCCCAGCATTTT
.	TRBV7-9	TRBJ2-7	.	CASSDSQGYEQYF	TGTGCCAGCAGCGACTCCCAGGGGTACGAGCAGTACTTC
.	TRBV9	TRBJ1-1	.	CASSVVIGGTEAFF	TGTGCCAGCAGCGTAGTAATAGGGGGAACTGAAGCTTTCTTT
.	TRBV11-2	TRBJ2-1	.	CASSRVYSSYNEQFF	TGTGCCAGCAGCCGGGTCTATAGCTCCTACAATGAGCAGTTCTTC
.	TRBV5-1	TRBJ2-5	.	CASSLAEETQYF	TGCGCCAGCAGCTTGGCCGAAGAGACCCAGTACTTC
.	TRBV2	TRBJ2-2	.	CASTFQGGTNTGELFF	TGTGCCAGCACATTCCAGGGGGGAACGAACACCGGGGAGCTGTTTTTT
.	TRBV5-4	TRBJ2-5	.	CASSETGRGETQYF	TGTGCCAGCAGCGAGACGGGGAGAGGAGAGACCCAGTACTTC
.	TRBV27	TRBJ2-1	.	CASSPLGGRPYNEQFF	TGTGCCAGCAGTCCCCTTGGGGGGAGGCCTTACAATGAGCAGTTCTTC
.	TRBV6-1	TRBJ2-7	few	CASSPGQVLYEQYF	TGTGCCAGCAGCCCGGGACAAGTTCTCTACGAGCAGTACTTC
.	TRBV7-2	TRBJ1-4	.	CASSFRSGATNEKLFF	TGTGCCAGCAGCTTCAGGTCAGGGGCAACTAATGAAAAACTGTTTTTT